The clone carrying this TCR beta chain has a count of ten or more. These data come from a study of T cells in Graves' hyperthyroidism and ophthalmopathy. Study context: Before any treatment, at initial diagnosis, peripheral blood was collected.

Per germline, CDR1 MDHEN and CDR2 SYDVKM. The CDR3 is made up of 13 amino acids. The V and J ends lost 8 bases and 6 bases respectively, with 16 bases between them. RNA transcripts yielded amplified TCR beta CDR3 regions. Primed by the HTBI set, a first-round RT-PCR was run on the TCR CDR3. MiXCR, applied by TCRdb to the multiplex PCR reads, yields one record per CDR3 protein. Here the sample spans around 600,000 distinct CDR3 sequences, roughly 14% being singletons. Patients with ophthalmopathy all had a Clinical Activity Score of at least 3, a NOSPECS grade of at least 4 and duration under 3 months. Diagnoses used clinical symptoms, serum thyroxine and TRAb, thyroid ultrasound and orbital computed tomography. It was 8.5 to 10 ml of fresh peripheral blood that supplied the PBMCs.

The sequence derives from a woman in her 50s with Graves' ophthalmopathy. The V and J genes are TRBV28 and TRBJ1-1; D is unresolved. Source material: blood. CDR3 DNA: TGTGCCAGCCACAAGGGTGGGTACGCTGAAGCTTTCTTT. Protein sequence: CASHKGGYAEAFF.